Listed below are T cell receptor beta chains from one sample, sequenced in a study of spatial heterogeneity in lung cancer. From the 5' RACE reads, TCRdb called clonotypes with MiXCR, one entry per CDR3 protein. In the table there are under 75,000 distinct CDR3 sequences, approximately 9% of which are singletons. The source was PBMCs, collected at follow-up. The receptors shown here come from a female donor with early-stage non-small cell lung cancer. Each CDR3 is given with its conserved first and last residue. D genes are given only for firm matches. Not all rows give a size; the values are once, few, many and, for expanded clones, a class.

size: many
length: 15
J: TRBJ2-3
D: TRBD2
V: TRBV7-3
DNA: TGTGCCAGCAGCTTTGGTCTAGCGGGAGAAGATACGCAGTATTTT
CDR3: CASSFGLAGEDTQYF

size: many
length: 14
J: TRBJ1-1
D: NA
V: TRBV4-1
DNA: TGCGCCAGCAGCCGCCTTCGCAGGGACACTGAAGCTTTCTTT
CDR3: CASSRLRRDTEAFF

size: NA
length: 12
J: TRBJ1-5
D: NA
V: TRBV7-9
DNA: TGTGCCAGCAGCTTAGGGGAACAGCCCCAGCATTTT
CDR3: CASSLGEQPQHF

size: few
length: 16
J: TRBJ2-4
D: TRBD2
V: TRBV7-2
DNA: TGTGCCAGCAGCTTAGCGGGGACTAGCGGTAAAAACATTCAGTACTTC
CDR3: CASSLAGTSGKNIQYF

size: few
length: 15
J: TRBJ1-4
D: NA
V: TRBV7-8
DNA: TGTGCCAGCAGCTTAGTGGAGGACACCCCAGGAAAACTGTTTTTT
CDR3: CASSLVEDTPGKLFF

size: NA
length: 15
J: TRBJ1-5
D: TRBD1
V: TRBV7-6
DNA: TGTGCCAGCAGCCTGACGGGACAGGGACGCCAGCCCCAGCATTTT
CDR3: CASSLTGQGRQPQHF

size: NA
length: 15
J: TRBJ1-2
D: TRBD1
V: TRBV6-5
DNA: TGTGCCAGCAGTCATAGGGGGACAGCCGACTATGGCTACACCTTC
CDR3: CASSHRGTADYGYTF

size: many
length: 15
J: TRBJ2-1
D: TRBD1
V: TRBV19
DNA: TGTGCCAGTAGTAGACAGGGACAGGGACGTAATGAGCAGTTCTTC
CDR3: CASSRQGQGRNEQFF

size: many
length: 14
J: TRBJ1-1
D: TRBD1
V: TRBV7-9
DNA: TGTGCCAGCATCCTGGGACAGGTGAACACTGAAGCTTTCTTT
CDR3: CASILGQVNTEAFF

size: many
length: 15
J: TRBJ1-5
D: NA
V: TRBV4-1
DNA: TGCGCCAGCAAAATGACAGTCCTAAGCAATCAGCCCCAGCATTTT
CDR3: CASKMTVLSNQPQHF

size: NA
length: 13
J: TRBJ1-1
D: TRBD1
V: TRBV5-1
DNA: TGCGCCAGCAGCTACCAGGGACAGCTTGAAGCTTTCTTT
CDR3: CASSYQGQLEAFF

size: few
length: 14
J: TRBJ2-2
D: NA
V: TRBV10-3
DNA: TGTGCCATCAGTGAGGGACAGAGCACCGGGGAGCTGTTTTTT
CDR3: CAISEGQSTGELFF

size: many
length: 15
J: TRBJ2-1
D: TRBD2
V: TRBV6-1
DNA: TGTGCCAGCAGTGATAGCGGGAGTGTTTACAATGAGCAGTTCTTC
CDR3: CASSDSGSVYNEQFF

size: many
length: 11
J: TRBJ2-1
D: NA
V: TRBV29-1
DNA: TGCAGCTCGAGAGGGAATTTGAGGCGGTTCTTC
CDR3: CSSRGNLRRFF

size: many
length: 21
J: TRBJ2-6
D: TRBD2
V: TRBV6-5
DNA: TGTGCCAGCAGTTACCTGGGACTAGCGGGAGTAAGGCAAGCCGGGGCCAACGTCCTGACTTTC
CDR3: CASSYLGLAGVRQAGANVLTF

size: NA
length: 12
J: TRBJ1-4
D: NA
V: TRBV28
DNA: TGTGCCAGCAGTTTATTGTCAAAAAAACTGTTTTTT
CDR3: CASSLLSKKLFF

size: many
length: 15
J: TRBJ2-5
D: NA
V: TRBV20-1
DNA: TGCAGTGCCAGGGGAGGGACGGGAGGCATGGAGACCCAGTACTTC
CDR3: CSARGGTGGMETQYF

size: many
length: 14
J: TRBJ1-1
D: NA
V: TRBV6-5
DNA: TGTGCCAGCAGTTACGGCAGGGTAAATACTGAAGCTTTCTTT
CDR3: CASSYGRVNTEAFF

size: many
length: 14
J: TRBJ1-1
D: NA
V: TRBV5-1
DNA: TGCGCCAGCAGCTTGGTAGGGTTCGACACTGAAGCTTTCTTT
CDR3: CASSLVGFDTEAFF

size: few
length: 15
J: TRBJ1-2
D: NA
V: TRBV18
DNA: TGTGCCAGCTCACCCGGGACCGTTAATAACTATGGCTACACCTTC
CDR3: CASSPGTVNNYGYTF

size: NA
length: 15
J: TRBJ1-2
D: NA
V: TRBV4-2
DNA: TGTGCCAGCAGCCAAGGGGGGGCGGGAAACTATGGCTACACCTTC
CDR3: CASSQGGAGNYGYTF

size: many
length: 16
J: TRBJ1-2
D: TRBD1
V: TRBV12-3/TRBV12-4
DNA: TGTGCCAGCAGCATGCCCCCGGGACAGGTTAGAGGATGCTACACCTTC
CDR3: CASSMPPGQVRGCYTF

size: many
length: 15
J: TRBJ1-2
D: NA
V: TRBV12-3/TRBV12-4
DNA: TGTGCCAGCAGTTTAGCGCTTAACCTAAACTATGGCTACACCTTC
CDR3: CASSLALNLNYGYTF

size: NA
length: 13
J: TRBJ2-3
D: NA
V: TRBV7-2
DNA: TGTGCCAGCAGCATCGGACTTTTTTATACGCAGTATTTT
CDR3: CASSIGLFYTQYF

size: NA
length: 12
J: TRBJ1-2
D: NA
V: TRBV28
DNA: TGTGCCAGCAGTTGGACTAACTATGGCTACACCTTC
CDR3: CASSWTNYGYTF

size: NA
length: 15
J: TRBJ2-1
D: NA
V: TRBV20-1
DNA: TGCAGTGCTCCAGTAGGGGGTAGCTCCTACAATGAGCAGTTCTTC
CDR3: CSAPVGGSSYNEQFF

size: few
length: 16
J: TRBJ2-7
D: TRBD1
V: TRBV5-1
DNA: TGCGCCAGCAGCGGGGGACAGCACACCAGCTCCTACGAGCAGTACTTC
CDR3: CASSGGQHTSSYEQYF

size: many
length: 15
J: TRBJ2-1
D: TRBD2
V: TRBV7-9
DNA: TGTGCCAGCAGCTTAGGGACTAGCGGCTTCCATGAGCAGTTCTTC
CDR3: CASSLGTSGFHEQFF

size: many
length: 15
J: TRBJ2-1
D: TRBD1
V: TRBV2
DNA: TGTGCCAGCAGACACAGGGGGATCTCCTACAATGAGCAGTTCTTC
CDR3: CASRHRGISYNEQFF

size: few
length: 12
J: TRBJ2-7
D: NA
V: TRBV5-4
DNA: TGTGCCTTCTGGCTGAATCGGTACGAGCAGTACTTC
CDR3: CAFWLNRYEQYF

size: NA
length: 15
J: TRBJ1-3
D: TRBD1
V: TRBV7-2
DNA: TGTGCCAGCACCCCTTGGGACAGCTCTGGAAACACCATATATTTT
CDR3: CASTPWDSSGNTIYF

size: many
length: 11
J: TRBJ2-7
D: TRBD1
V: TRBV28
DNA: TGTGCCAGCAGGCGGACAGGTTTAACTATCTTC
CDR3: CASRRTGLTIF

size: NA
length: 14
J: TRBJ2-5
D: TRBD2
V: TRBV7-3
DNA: TGTGCCAGCAGCCCCCCAGCGGGACAAGAGACCCAGTACTTC
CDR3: CASSPPAGQETQYF

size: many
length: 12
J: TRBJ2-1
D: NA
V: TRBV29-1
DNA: TGCAGCGTTGGAGGGGCCGGGGATGAGCAGTTCTTC
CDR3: CSVGGAGDEQFF

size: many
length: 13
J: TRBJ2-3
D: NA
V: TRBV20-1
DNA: TGCAGCGCTCTGGGACTGTACACAGATACGCAGTATTTT
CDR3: CSALGLYTDTQYF

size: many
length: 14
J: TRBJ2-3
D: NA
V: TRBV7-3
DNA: TGTGCCAGCAGCCTCCTTTCTGTGGCAGATACGCAGTATTTT
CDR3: CASSLLSVADTQYF

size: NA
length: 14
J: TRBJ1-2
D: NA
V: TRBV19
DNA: TGTGCCAGTAGTATGACACAGGGTACTGATGGCTACACCTTC
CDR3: CASSMTQGTDGYTF

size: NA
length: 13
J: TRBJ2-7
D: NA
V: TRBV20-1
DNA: TGCAGTGCTTGGATTTGGAGCTCCTACGAGCAGTACTTC
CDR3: CSAWIWSSYEQYF

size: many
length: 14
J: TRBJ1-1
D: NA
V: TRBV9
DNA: TGTGCCAGCAGCGAAGGGGGGCTGAACACTGAAGCTTTCTTT
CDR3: CASSEGGLNTEAFF

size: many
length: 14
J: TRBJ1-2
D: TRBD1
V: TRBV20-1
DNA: TGCAGTGCTAGGGACAGGGTGGAGCGGGGAGGCTACACCTTC
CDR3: CSARDRVERGGYTF

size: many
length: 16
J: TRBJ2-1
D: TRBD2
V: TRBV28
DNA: TGTGCCAGCAGTTCCGCCGGGACTAGCGGAAACAATGAGCAGTTCTTC
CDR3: CASSSAGTSGNNEQFF

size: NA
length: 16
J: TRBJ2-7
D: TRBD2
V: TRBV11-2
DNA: TGTGCCAGCAGCCCCCCGACTAGCGGGAGTTTCCACGAGCAGTACTTC
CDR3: CASSPPTSGSFHEQYF

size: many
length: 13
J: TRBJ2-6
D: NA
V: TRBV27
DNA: TGTGCCAGCAGTTGGGACGGGGCCAACGTCCTGACTTTC
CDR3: CASSWDGANVLTF

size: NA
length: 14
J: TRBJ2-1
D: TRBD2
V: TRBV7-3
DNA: TGTGCCAGCAGCCCCACACGGGGGGGAAATGAGCAGTTCTTC
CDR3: CASSPTRGGNEQFF

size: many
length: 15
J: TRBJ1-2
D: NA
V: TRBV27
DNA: TGTGCCAGCAGTTTTGCTCCAGGGATTAACTATGGCTACACCTTC
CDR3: CASSFAPGINYGYTF

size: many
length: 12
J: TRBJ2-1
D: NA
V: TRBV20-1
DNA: TGCAGTGCGAACAGGAATGGGAATGAGCAGTTCTTC
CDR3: CSANRNGNEQFF

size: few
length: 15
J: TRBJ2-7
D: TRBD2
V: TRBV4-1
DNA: TGCGCCAGCAGTCGACTAGCGGGAGGATACTACGAGCAGTACTTC
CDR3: CASSRLAGGYYEQYF